This T cell receptor (beta chain) was sequenced in a study of T cell changes during pregnancy in multiple sclerosis. Generated by immunoSEQ multiplex PCR, the TCRdb table keeps only in-frame clones and is missing some. Here the sample spans around 100,000 clones, 92% being singletons. The CDR3 totals 13 residues. Germline values: CDR1 GTSNPN, CDR2 SVGIG (reference sequence). Losses at the gene ends were 8 bases for V and 2 bases for J; bases not matched to a gene: 8. The source of this sequence is a female donor with multiple sclerosis, enrolled in a pregnancy study. V usage is TRBV30 and J usage is TRBJ2-7; 8 nucleotides align to TRBD2. The sample in question was peripheral blood, obtained after pregnancy. CDR3 nucleotide sequence: TGTGCCGGCACCCCCGGGAGGGCCTACGAGCAGTACTTC. This codes for CAGTPGRAYEQYF. The variable domain in full, completed from reference TRBV30 and TRBJ2-7, reads SQTIHQWPATLVQPVGSPLSLECTVEGTSNPNLYWYRQAAGRGLQLLFYSVGIGQISSEVPQNLSASRPQDRQFILSSKKLLLSDSGFYLCAGTPGRAYEQYFGPGTRLTVT.